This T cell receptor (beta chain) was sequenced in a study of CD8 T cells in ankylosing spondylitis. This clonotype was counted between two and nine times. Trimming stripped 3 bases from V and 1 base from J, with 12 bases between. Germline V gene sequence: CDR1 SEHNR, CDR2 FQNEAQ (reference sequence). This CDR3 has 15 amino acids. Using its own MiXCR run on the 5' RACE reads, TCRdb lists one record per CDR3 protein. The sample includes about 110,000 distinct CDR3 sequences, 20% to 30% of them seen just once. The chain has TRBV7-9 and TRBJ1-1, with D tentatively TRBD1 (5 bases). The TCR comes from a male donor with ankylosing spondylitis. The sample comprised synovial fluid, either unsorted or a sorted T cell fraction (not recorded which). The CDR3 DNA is TGTGCCAGCAGCTTCTTTCTGGGGACGAACACTGAAGCTTTCTTT. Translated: CASSFFLGTNTEAFF. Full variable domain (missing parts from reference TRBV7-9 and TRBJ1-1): DTGVSQNPRHKITKRGQNVTFRCDPISEHNRLYWYRQTLGQGPEFLTYFQNEAQLEKSRLLSDRFSAERPKGSFSTLEIQRTEQGDSAMYLCASSFFLGTNTEAFFGQGTRLTVV.